These 7 T cell receptor beta chains were all obtained from the same sample, sequenced in a study of T cell responses to AZD1222 COVID-19 vaccine (dated by TCRdb to 2020 to 2022). The label giving this sample's time point can be read as: baseline before first vaccination. Library creation used the immunoSEQ multiplex PCR assay. TCRdb holds this immuneACCESS table with in-frame rearrangements only. Some clones are missing; in checked studies, unresolved V genes explain under half, and the rest has no known cause. The sample table lists some 200,000 clones, 92% of them with a count of one. Over 9.5% of the sample is in the top ten clones. The specimen was peripheral blood, collected on day 0 of AZD1222 vaccination. The source of these receptors is an adult in good health.

The chain uses TRBV27 and TRBJ2-5; D may be TRBD1 (6 bases). Germline CDR1 is MNHEY and CDR2 is SMNVEV (reference sequence). The CDR3 is 12 residues long. The CDR3 DNA sequence: TGTGAAGAAGGGTCAGGGGTGGAGACCCAGTACTTC. It codes for CEEGSGVETQYF.

The chain has TRBV4-1 and TRBJ1-3; D uncertain. Germline CDR1 reads MGHRA; CDR2 reads YSYEKL. Trimming stripped 1 base from V and 0 bases from J, with 4 bases between. The CDR3 has 14 residues. For the CDR3, the DNA is TGCGCCAGCAGCCAAGTAAACTCTGGAAACACCATATATTTT. Encoded protein: CASSQVNSGNTIYF.

V usage is TRBV18 and J usage is TRBJ1-1, with D maybe TRBD1 (5 bases). This CDR3 has 13 amino acids. Trimming removed 8 bases at V and 1 base at J, with 11 bases between. CDR1 is KGHSH and CDR2 is LQKENI in the germline V gene. The CDR3 DNA sequence: TGTGCCAGCCAAGGGGCAGAGAACACTGAAGCTTTCTTT. Its translation is CASQGAENTEAFF.

This chain links TRBV7-2 with TRBJ2-7; D remains ambiguous. Germline V gene data show CDR1 as SGHTA and CDR2 as FQGNSA. The V gene lost 3 bases and the J gene lost 6 bases, with 12 bases spanning the gap. The CDR3 has 13 amino acids. Here the CDR3 reads CASSFNRATEQYV. The CDR3 nucleotides are TGTGCCAGCAGCTTTAACAGAGCGACCGAGCAGTACGTC.

The rearrangement uses TRBV28 and TRBJ1-2, with 10 bases identical to TRBD1. CDR1 MDHEN and CDR2 SYDVKM come from the germline V gene. The length of the CDR3 is 16 residues. V shed 7 bases, J shed 1 base, and the junction held 9 bases outside the gene matches. CDR3 nucleotide sequence: TGTGCCAGCAAAATCGGGACAGGGGTCCTTAACTATGGCTACACCTTC. As protein: CASKIGTGVLNYGYTF.

Note on this clone: One end of the junction fails to match germline, which may point to a read error. The V gene is TRBV7-8, the J gene TRBJ1-1; a possible D gene is TRBD1 (6 bases). The germline gives CDR1 SGHVS, CDR2 FQNEAQ. The CDR3 loop spans 12 amino acids. CDR3 sequence: CASTLQGAEAFF. The CDR3, as DNA: TGTGCCAGCACCTTACAGGGAGCTGAAGCTTTCTTT.

The chain employs TRBV18 and TRBJ1-4, with TRBD1 matching over 10 bases. CDR3 length equals 15 residues. Germline values: CDR1 KGHSH, CDR2 LQKENI. Losses at the gene ends were 5 bases for V and 7 bases for J; bases not matched to a gene: 7. The CDR3 nucleotides are TGTGCCAGCTCATCGACAGGGGGCAAGTTTGAAAAACTGTTTTTT. Translating gives CASSSTGGKFEKLFF.